This TCR beta chain was sequenced for a study of PD-1 blockade in classical Hodgkin lymphoma. In germline, CDR1 is GTSNPN, CDR2 SVGIG (reference sequence). The trim removed 2 bases at V and 2 bases at J, leaving 10 bases unmatched. The CDR3 covers 16 residues. Measured with immunoSEQ multiplex PCR; TCRdb has only the in-frame clones, and not every one. The sample shows about 75,000 clones, 85% to 95% of them seen only once. Each patient's relapse followed autologous stem cell transplantation, and brentuximab vedotin exposure varied. Sequencing was performed on peripheral blood mononuclear cells (PBMCs), taken at baseline. The gene calls are TRBV30 and TRBJ2-7; TRBD1 agrees at 9 bases. The sequence came from a human donor with classical Hodgkin lymphoma. CDR3 sequence reads: CAWSKGTGTGPYEQYF. In nucleotides, the CDR3 is TGTGCCTGGAGTAAAGGGACCGGGACAGGGCCCTACGAGCAGTACTTC.